This T cell receptor beta chain was sequenced during a study of OX40 agonist ivuxolimab in advanced cancers. The study's findings and limits: Both CD4+ and CD8+ T cell populations in blood had undergone clonal expansion by week 6 at 0.1 to 3.0 mg/kg.

TCRdb keeps only in-frame clones here, not all; method: immunoSEQ multiplex PCR. Of approximately 60,000 clones listed, about 83% were seen once; the top ten hold approximately 2.8%. The germline V gene encodes CDR1 MDHEN and CDR2 SYDVKM. The CDR3 sequence is 17 residues long. Trimming left V 8 bases short and J 5 bases short, with 28 bases between. This clone was seen a single time. Its specificity is not known. This chain connects TRBV28 to TRBJ2-7, with D perhaps assigned TRBD1 or TRBD2 (5 bases each). This clonotype originated in an adult with an advanced solid tumor such as melanoma, head and neck, liver or kidney cancer. Sequenced here: CD4+ or CD8+ T cells sorted from blood, sampled in a trial of the OX40 agonist ivuxolimab. The DNA for the CDR3 is TGTGCCAGCCAAACAGAAGGGGAGAGTTATTTTCCTAACGAGCAGTACTTC. Translating it yields CASQTEGESYFPNEQYF. The entire variable domain, with the rest obtained from reference TRBV28 and TRBJ2-7, is as follows: DVKVTQSSRYLVKRTGEKVFLECVQDMDHENMFWYRQDPGLGLRLIYFSYDVKMKEKGDIPEGYSVSREKKERFSLILESASTNQTSMYLCASQTEGESYFPNEQYFGPGTRLTVT.